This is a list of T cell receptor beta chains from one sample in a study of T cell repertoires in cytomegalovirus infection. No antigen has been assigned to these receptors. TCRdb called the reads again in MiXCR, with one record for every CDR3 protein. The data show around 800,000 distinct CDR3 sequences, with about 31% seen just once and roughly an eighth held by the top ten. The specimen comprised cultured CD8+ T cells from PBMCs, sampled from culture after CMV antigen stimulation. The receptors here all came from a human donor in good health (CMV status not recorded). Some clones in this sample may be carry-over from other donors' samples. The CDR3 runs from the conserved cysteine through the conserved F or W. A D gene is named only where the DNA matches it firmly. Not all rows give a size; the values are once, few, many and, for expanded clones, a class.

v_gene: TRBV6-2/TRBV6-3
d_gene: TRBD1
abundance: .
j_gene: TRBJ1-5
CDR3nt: TGTGCCAGCAGCATATACGGACAGGGGGATCAGCCCCAGCATTTT
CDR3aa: CASSIYGQGDQPQHF

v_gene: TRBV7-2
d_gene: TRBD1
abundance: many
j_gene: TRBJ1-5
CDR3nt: TGTGCCAGCAGCCCCAATGCAGGGGGTCTTCAGCCCCAGCATTTT
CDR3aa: CASSPNAGGLQPQHF

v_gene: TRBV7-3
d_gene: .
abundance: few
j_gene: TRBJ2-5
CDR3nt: TGTGCCAGCAGCGATACAGGCTCTAATAAAGAGACCCAGTACTTC
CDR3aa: CASSDTGSNKETQYF

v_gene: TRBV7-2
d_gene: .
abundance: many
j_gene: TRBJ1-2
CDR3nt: TGTGCCAGCAACCAACGGCTTGCTAACTATGGCTACACCTTC
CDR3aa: CASNQRLANYGYTF

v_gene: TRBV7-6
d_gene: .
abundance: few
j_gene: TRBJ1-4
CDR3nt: TGTGCCAGCAGCCCCCTCGGGGCGGGGGCAACTAATGAAAAACTGTTTTTT
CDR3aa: CASSPLGAGATNEKLFF

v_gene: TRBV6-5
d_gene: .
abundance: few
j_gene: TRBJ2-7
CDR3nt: TGTGCCAGCAGTTACTTCCCAGTTGGGCACCCATACGAGCAGTACTTC
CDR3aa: CASSYFPVGHPYEQYF

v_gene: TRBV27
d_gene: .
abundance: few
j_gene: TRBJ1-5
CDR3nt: TGTGCCAGCAAGGATACACCCTATAGCAATCAGCCCCAGCATTTT
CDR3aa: CASKDTPYSNQPQHF

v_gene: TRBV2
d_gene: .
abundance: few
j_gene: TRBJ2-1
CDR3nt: TGTGCCAGCAGAGAAACAGGGTCCCACTACAATGAGCAGTTCTTC
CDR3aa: CASRETGSHYNEQFF

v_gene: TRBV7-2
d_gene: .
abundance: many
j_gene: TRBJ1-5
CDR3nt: TGTGCCAGCAGCTTGAGGGATATCGTCGATCAGCCCCAGCATTTT
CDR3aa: CASSLRDIVDQPQHF

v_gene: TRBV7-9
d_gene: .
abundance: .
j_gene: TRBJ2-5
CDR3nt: TGTGTCAGCAGCCATGGTGGAGAGACCCAGTACTTC
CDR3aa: CVSSHGGETQYF

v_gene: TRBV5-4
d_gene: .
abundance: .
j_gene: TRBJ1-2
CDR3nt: TGTGCCAGCAGTTTTTGGGAGGGGCGCAGGTATGGCTACACCTTC
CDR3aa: CASSFWEGRRYGYTF

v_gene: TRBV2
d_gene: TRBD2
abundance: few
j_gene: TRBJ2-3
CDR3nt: TGTGCCAGCAGTAGAGCGGGGGACACAGATACGCAGTATTTT
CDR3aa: CASSRAGDTDTQYF

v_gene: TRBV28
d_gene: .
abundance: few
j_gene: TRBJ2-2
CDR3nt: TGTGCCAGCAGTTTTCCTAGCAGTCAGACCGGGGAGCTGTTTTTT
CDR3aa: CASSFPSSQTGELFF

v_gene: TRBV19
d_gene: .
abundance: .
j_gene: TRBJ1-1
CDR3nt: TGTGCCAGTAGTATTAGTGCAGGACAGATGAACACTGAAGCTTTCTTT
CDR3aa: CASSISAGQMNTEAFF

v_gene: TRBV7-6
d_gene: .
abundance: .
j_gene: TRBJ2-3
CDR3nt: TGTGCCAGCAGTCCAGGATGGGGCTCCACAGATACGCAGTATTTT
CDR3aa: CASSPGWGSTDTQYF

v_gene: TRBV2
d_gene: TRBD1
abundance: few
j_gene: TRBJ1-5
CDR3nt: TGTGCCAGCAGTGATCCCCGGGACAGCATATCTAGCAATCAGCCCCAGCATTTT
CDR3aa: CASSDPRDSISSNQPQHF

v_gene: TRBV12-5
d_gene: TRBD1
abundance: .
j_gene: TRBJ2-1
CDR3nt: TGTGCTAGTGGTTTGGGAGGGGGCACCTACAATGAGCAGTTCTTC
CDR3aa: CASGLGGGTYNEQFF

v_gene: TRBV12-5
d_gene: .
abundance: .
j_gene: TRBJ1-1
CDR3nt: TGTGCTAGTGGTTTTACAGAAAACACTGAAGCTTTCTTT
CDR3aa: CASGFTENTEAFF